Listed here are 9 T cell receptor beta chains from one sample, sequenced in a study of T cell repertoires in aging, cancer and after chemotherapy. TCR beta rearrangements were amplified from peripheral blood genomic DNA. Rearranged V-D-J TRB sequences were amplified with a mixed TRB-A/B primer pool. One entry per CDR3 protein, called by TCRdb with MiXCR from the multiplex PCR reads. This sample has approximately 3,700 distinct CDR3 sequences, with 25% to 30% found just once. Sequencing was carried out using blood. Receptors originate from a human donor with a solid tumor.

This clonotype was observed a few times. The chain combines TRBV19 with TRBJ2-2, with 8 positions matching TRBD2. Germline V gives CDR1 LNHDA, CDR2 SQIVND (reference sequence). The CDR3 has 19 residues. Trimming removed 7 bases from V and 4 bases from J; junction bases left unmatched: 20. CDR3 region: CASTLMVVAGNLGTGELFF. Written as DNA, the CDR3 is TGTGCCAGTACCCTAATGGTGGTAGCGGGGAACTTAGGCACCGGGGAGCTGTTTTTT.

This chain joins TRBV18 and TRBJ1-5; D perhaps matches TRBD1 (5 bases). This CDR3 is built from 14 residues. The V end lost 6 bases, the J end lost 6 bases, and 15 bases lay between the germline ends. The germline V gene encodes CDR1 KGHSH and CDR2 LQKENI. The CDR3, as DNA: TGTGCCAGCTCCCAAACAGGAGAAGTTCAGCCCCAGCATTTT. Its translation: CASSQTGEVQPQHF.

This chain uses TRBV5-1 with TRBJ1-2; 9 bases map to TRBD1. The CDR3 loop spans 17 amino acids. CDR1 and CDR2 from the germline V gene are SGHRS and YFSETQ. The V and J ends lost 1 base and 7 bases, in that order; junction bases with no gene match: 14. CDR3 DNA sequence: TGCGCCAGCAGCTTGAAGGGAGGGGACAGGGACTGGTTTGGCTACACCTTC. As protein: CASSLKGGDRDWFGYTF.

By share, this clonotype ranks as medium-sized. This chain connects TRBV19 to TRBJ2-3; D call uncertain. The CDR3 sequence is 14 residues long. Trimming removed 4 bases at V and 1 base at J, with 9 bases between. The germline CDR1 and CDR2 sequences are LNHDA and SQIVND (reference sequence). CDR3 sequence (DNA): TGTGCCAGTAGTACTCGACGAGGCACAGATACGCAGTATTTT. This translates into CASSTRRGTDTQYF.

The CDR3 bases are TGTGCCATCAGTACCCCCGGGCTCCACTATGGCTACACCTTC. Its translation is CAISTPGLHYGYTF. J is TRBJ1-2 and V is TRBV10-3; unclear D gene. Per germline, CDR1 ENHRY and CDR2 SYGVKD. The CDR3 totals 14 residues. Trimming took off 5 bases at V and 3 bases at J, with 13 bases between the two ends.

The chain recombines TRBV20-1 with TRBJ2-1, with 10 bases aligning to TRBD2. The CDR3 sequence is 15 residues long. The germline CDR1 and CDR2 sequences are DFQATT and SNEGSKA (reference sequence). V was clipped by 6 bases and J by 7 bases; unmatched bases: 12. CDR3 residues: CSAIKILAGRNEQFF. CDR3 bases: TGCAGTGCCATAAAGATACTAGCGGGAAGGAATGAGCAGTTCTTC.

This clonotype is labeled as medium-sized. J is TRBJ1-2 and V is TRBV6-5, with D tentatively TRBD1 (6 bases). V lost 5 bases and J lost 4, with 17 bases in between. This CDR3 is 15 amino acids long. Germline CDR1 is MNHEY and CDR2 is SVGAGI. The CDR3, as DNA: TGTGCCAGCAGTCCTCAAACCGGGACAAGCTATGGCTACACCTTC. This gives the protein CASSPQTGTSYGYTF.

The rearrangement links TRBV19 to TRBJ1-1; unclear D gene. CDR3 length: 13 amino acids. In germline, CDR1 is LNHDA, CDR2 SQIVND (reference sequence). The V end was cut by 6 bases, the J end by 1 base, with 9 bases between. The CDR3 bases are TGTGCCAGTAGCCAAAGAACGAACACTGAAGCTTTCTTT. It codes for CASSQRTNTEAFF.

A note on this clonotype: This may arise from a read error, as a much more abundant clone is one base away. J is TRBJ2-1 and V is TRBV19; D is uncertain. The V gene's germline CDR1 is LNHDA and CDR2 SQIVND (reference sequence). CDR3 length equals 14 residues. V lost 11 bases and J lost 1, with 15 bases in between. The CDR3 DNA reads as TGTGCCTACGCCGTGTATGGTTCCTACAATGAGCAGTTCTTC. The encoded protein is CAYAVYGSYNEQFF.